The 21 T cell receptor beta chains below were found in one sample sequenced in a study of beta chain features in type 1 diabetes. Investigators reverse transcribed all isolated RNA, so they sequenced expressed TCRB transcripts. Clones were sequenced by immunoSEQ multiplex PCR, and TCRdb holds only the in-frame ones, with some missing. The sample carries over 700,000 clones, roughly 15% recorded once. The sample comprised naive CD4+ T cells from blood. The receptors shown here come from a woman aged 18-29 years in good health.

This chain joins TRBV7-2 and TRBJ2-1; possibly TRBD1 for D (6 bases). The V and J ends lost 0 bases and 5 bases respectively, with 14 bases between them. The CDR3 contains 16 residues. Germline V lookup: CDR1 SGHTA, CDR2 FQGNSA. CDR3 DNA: TGTGCCAGCAGCTTAGCCTCGTACAGGGCCGACAATGAGCAGTTCTTC. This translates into CASSLASYRADNEQFF.

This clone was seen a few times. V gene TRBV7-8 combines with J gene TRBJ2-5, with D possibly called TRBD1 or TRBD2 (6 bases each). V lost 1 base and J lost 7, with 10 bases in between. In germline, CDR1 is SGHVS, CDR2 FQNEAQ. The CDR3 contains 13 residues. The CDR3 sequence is CASSLGGAGTQYF. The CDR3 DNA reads TGTGCCAGCAGCTTAGGGGGGGCGGGGACCCAGTACTTC.

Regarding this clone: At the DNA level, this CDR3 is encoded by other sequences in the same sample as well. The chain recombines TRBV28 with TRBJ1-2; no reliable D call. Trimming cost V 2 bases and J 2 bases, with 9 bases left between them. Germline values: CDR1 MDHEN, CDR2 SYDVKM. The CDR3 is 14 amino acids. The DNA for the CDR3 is TGTGCCAGCAGTTTAGGAGGACCCAACTATGGCTACACCTTC. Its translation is CASSLGGPNYGYTF.

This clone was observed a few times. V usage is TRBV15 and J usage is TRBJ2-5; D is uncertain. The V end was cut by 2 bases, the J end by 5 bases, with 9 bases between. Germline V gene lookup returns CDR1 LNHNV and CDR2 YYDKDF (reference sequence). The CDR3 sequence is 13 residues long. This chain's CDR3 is CATSRPNVETQYF. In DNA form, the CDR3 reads TGTGCCACCAGCAGACCCAATGTGGAGACCCAGTACTTC.

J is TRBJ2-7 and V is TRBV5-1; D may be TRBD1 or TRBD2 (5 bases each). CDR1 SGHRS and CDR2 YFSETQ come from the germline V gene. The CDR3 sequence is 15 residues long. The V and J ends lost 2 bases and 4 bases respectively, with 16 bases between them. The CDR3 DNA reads TGCGCCAGCAGCTTCCACGGGACCGGATCGTACGAGCAGTACTTC. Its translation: CASSFHGTGSYEQYF.

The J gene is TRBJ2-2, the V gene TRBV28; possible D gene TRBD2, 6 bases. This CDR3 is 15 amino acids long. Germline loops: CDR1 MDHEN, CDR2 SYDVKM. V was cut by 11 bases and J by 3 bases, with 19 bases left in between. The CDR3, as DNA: TGTGCCTGCCGGCTGGGGGGAAGGGACACCGGGGAGCTGTTTTTT. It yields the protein CACRLGGRDTGELFF.

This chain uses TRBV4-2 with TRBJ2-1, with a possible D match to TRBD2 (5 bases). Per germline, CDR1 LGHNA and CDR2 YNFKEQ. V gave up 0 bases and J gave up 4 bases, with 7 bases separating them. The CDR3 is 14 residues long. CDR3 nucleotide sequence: TGTGCCAGCAGCCAAGATTGGGAGTACAATGAGCAGTTCTTC. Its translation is CASSQDWEYNEQFF.

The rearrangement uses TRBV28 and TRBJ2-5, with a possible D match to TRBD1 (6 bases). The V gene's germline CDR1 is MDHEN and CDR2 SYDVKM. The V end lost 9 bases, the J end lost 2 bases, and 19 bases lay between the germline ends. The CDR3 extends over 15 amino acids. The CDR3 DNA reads TGTGCCAGTCACACACAGGGTATCGGGCAAGAGACCCAGTACTTC. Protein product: CASHTQGIGQETQYF. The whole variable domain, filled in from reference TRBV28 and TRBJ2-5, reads DVKVTQSSRYLVKRTGEKVFLECVQDMDHENMFWYRQDPGLGLRLIYFSYDVKMKEKGDIPEGYSVSREKKERFSLILESASTNQTSMYLCASHTQGIGQETQYFGPGTRLLVL.

The CDR3, as DNA: TGTGCCAGCAGTGCGACAGTGAATCCCGGGGAGCTGTTTTTT. Its translation is CASSATVNPGELFF. The gene calls are TRBV2 and TRBJ2-2; D is perhaps TRBD1 (5 bases). The CDR3 is 14 residues long. Trimming removed 4 bases at V and 6 bases at J, with 12 bases between. Germline loops: CDR1 SNHLY, CDR2 FYNNEI. Based on the CDR3 plus reference TRBV2 and TRBJ2-2, the full variable domain is EPEVTQTPSHQVTQMGQEVILRCVPISNHLYFYWYRQILGQKVEFLVSFYNNEISEKSEIFDDQFSVERPDGSNFTLKIRSTKLEDSAMYFCASSATVNPGELFFGEGSRLTVL.

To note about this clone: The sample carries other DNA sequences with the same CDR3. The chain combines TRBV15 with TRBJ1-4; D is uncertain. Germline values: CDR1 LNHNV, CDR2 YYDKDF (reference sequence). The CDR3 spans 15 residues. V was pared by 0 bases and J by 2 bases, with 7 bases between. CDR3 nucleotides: TGTGCCACCAGCAGAGATCGGGGTACTAATGAAAAACTGTTTTTT. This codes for CATSRDRGTNEKLFF.

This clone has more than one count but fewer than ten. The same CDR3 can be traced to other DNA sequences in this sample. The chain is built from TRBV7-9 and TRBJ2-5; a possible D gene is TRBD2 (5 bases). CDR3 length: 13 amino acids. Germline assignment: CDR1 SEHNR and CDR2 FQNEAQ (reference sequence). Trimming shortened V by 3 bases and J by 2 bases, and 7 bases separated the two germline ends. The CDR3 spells CASSFTGQETQYF. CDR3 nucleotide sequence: TGTGCCAGCAGCTTTACGGGGCAAGAGACCCAGTACTTC.

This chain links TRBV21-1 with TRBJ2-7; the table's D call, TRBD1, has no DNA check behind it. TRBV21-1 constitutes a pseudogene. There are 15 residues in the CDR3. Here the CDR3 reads CASSKATAFRYEQYF. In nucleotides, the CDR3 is TGTGCCAGCAGCAAAGCCACAGCTTTCCGATACGAGCAGTACTTC.

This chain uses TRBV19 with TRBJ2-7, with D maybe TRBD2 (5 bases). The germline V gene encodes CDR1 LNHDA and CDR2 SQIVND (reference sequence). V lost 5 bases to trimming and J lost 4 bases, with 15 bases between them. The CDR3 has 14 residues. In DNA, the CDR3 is TGTGCCAGTAGTCCCCCCGGGGAAACGTACGAGCAGTACTTC. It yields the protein CASSPPGETYEQYF.

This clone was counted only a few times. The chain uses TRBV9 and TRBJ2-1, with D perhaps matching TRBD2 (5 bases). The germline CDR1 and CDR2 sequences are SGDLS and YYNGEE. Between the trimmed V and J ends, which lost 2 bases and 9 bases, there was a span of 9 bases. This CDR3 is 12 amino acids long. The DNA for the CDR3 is TGTGCCAGCAGCGTCATAGAGGGTGAGCAGTTCTTC. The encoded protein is CASSVIEGEQFF. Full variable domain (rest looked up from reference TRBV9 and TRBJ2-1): DSGVTQTPKHLITATGQRVTLRCSPRSGDLSVYWYQQSLDQGLQFLIQYYNGEERAKGNILERFSAQQFPDLHSELNLSSLELGDSALYFCASSVIEGEQFFGPGTRLTVL.

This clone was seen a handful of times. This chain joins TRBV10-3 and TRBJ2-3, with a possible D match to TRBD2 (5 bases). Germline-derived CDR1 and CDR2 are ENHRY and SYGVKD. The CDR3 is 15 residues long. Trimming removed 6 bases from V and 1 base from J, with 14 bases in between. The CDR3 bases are TGTGCCATCAGGGACCCGAACGGGGGCACAGATACGCAGTATTTT. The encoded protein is CAIRDPNGGTDTQYF.

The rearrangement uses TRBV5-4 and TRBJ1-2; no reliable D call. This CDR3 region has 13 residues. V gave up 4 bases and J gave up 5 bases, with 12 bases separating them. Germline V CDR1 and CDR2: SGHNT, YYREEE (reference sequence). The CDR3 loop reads CASSRSTDYGYTF. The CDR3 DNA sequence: TGTGCCAGCAGCCGGTCAACAGATTATGGCTACACCTTC.

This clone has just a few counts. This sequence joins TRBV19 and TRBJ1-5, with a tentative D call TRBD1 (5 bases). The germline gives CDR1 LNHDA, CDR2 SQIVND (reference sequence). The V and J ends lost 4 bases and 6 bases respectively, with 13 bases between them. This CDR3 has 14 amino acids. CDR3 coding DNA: TGTGCCAGTAGTAGCACAGGCTGGGGTCAGCCCCAGCATTTT. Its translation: CASSSTGWGQPQHF.

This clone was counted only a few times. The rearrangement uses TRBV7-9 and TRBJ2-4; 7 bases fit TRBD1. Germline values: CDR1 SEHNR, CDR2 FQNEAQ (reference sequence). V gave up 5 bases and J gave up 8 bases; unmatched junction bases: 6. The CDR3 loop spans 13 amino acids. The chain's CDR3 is CASSPTDRDIQYF. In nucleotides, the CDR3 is TGTGCCAGCAGCCCGACCGACAGGGACATTCAGTACTTC.

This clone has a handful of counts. CDR3 nucleotide sequence: TGTGCCAGCAGTTCCCCCTCAGGGGGCAGTGAGCAGTTCTTC. Translated, it gives CASSSPSGGSEQFF. The chain carries TRBV28 and TRBJ2-1; 8 bases map to TRBD1. There are 14 residues in the CDR3. Germline assignment: CDR1 MDHEN and CDR2 SYDVKM. J gave up 9 bases and V 4 bases, and 8 bases lay outside the gene matches. Supplemented by reference TRBV28 and TRBJ2-1, the full variable domain reads DVKVTQSSRYLVKRTGEKVFLECVQDMDHENMFWYRQDPGLGLRLIYFSYDVKMKEKGDIPEGYSVSREKKERFSLILESASTNQTSMYLCASSSPSGGSEQFFGPGTRLTVL.

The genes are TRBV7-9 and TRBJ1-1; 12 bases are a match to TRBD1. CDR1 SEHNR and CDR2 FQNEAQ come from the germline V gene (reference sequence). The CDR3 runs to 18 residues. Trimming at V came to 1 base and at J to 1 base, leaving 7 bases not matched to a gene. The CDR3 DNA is TGTGCCAGCAGCTTAGGGCCGGGACAGGGGGCGGAGAACACTGAAGCTTTCTTT. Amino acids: CASSLGPGQGAENTEAFF.

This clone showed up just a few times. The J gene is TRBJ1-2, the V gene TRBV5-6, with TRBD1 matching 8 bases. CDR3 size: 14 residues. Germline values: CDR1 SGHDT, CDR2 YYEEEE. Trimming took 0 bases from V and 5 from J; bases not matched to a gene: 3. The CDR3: CASSLEQGVYGYTF. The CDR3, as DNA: TGTGCCAGCAGCTTGGAACAGGGGGTTTATGGCTACACCTTC. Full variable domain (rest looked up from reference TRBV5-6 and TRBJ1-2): DAGVTQSPTHLIKTRGQQVTLRCSPKSGHDTVSWYQQALGQGPQFIFQYYEEEERQRGNFPDRFSGHQFPNYSSELNVNALLLGDSALYLCASSLEQGVYGYTFGSGTRLTVV.